Below are 9 T cell receptor beta chains sequenced from a single sample in a study of tumor and adjacent non-tumor tissue in lung cancer. The library came from three nested PCR rounds adapted from ARM-PCR protocols. MiXCR, run by TCRdb on the multiplex PCR reads, gives a single entry per CDR3 protein. The sample has some 80,000 distinct CDR3 sequences, less than 85% seen once; the top ten hold 40%. The template was RNA from unsorted bulk tissue. Distant lung tissue was collected more than 3 cm away from the tumor edge. The material sequenced was distant non-tumor lung tissue. All receptors come from a man in his sixties or seventies with non-small cell lung cancer.

A remark on this clonotype: Possible read error: a much larger clone is one base away. This rearrangement joins TRBV6-6 to TRBJ2-1; no reliable D call. Germline V gene data show CDR1 as MNHNY and CDR2 as SVGAGI (reference sequence). CDR3 size: 13 residues. The germline V and J ends were trimmed by 5 bases and 8 bases, with 13 bases remaining between them. CDR3 loop: CASSRDSYHEQFF. CDR3 nucleotide sequence: TGTGCCAGCAGTCGAGATTCATACCATGAGCAGTTCTTC.

Concerning this clonotype: One junction end does not reproduce the germline sequence, and a read error may be involved. V usage is TRBV6-6 and J usage is TRBJ2-2; 7 positions agree with TRBD2. Germline V gene sequence: CDR1 MNHNY, CDR2 SVGAGI (reference sequence). This CDR3 has 15 residues. The CDR3 region has the DNA TGTGCCAGCAGGAGTGGGAGGGTACGAACCGGGGGGCTGTTTTTT. Translation gives CASRSGRVRTGGLFF.

The chain joins TRBV6-2 or TRBV6-3 to TRBJ1-1; D may be TRBD1 (6 bases). Germline V gives CDR1 MNHEY, CDR2 SVGEGT. V lost 9 bases, J lost 8 bases, and 25 bases lay in between. This CDR3 comprises 15 residues. In DNA, the CDR3 is TGTGCCAGTCTACCTTTTGTGGGACAAAGAGGAGAAGCTTTCTTT. This gives the protein CASLPFVGQRGEAFF.

This clonotype has just a few counts. A read error may explain this, as a much larger clone is one base away. The chain combines TRBV29-1 with TRBJ2-1; D remains unclear. The CDR3 consists of 10 residues. CDR1 SQVTM and CDR2 ANQGSEA come from the germline V gene. The CDR3 reads CCVRDNEQFF. As DNA, the CDR3 is TGCTGCGTACGTGACAATGAGCAGTTCTTC.

With regard to this clonotype: An end of the junction differs from the germline gene, which may be a read error. V and J are TRBV5-4 and TRBJ2-2; 9 bases map to TRBD1. The CDR3 spans 18 residues. Germline V lookup: CDR1 SGHNT, CDR2 YYREEE (reference sequence). The CDR3 DNA follows: TGCGTCAGCAGCCCGCGGGGACAGGGTTTGATGAACATCGGGGAGCTGTTTTTT. Translating it yields CVSSPRGQGLMNIGELFF.

The chain joins TRBV29-1 to TRBJ2-5; 8 bases match TRBD1. Unmatched junction bases numbered 9, after V lost 5 bases and J lost 7 bases. CDR1 SQVTM and CDR2 ANQGSEA come from the germline V gene. The CDR3 contains 13 residues. CDR3 sequence (DNA): TGCAGCGTTATGACAGGGGATTTGGGGACCCAGTACTTC. Translated, it gives CSVMTGDLGTQYF.

Note on this clonotype: The junction differs from germline at one of its ends, possibly a read error. This chain connects TRBV4-2 to TRBJ2-1; 7 bases align to TRBD2. This CDR3 is built from 15 residues. The V gene's germline CDR1 is LGHNA and CDR2 YNFKEQ. CDR3 amino acids: CASSQMRGSDNEQFF. The CDR3 region has the DNA TGTGCCAGCAGCCAAATGCGCGGGAGCGACAATGAACAGTTCTTC.

The rearrangement links TRBV29-1 to TRBJ1-2; D is unclear. CDR3 size: 15 residues. Trimming cost V 8 bases and J 8 bases, with 27 bases left between them. Germline values: CDR1 SQVTM, CDR2 ANQGSEA. The CDR3 reads CSIEDPRQCLGGYTF. CDR3 DNA sequence: TGCAGCATCGAAGACCCCCGGCAGTGCTTAGGCGGCTACACCTTC.

V and J are TRBV11-1 and TRBJ1-1; D is ambiguous. CDR1 SGHAT and CDR2 FQDESV come from the germline V gene (reference sequence). The CDR3 has 12 amino acids. V lost 4 bases and J 8 bases, leaving 11 bases between the germline ends. The CDR3: CASSSVAPEAFF. The DNA of the CDR3 is TGTGCCAGCAGCTCGGTCGCTCCGGAAGCTTTCTTT.